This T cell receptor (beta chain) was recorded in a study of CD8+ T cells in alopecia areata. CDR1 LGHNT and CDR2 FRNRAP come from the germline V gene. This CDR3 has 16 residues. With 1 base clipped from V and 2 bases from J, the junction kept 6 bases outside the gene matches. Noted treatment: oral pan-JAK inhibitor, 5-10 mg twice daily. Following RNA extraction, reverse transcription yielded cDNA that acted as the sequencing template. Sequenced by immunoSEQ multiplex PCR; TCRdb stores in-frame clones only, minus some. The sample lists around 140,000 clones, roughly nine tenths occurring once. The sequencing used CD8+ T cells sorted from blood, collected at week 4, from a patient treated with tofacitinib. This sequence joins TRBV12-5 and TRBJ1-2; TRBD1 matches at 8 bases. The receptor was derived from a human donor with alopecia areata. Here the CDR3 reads CASGLEMDRANYGYTF. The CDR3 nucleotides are TGTGCTAGTGGTTTGGAAATGGACAGGGCGAACTATGGCTACACCTTC.